These T cell receptor beta chains were read from a single sample in a study of PD-1 blockade in classical Hodgkin lymphoma. Clones were sequenced by immunoSEQ multiplex PCR, and TCRdb holds only the in-frame ones, with some missing. Counted here are approximately 160,000 clones, just under 80% occurring once; the ten biggest clones make up over 7.5%. Here the sequenced sample was peripheral blood mononuclear cells (PBMCs), taken before the second cycle of nivolumab. These TCRs come from a human donor with classical Hodgkin lymphoma. The CDR3 runs from the conserved cysteine through the conserved F or W. Each record gives: clone size, D gene, J gene, V gene, CDR3 DNA, CDR3 protein. D genes are given only for firm matches. The listing skips clone size in some rows; elsewhere it reads once, few, many or a size class.

.,.,TRBJ1-5,TRBV4-3,TGCGCCAGCAGCCAAGATCGGCAGCTTTCTCAGCCCCAGCATTTT,CASSQDRQLSQPQHF
.,.,TRBJ2-7,TRBV5-5,TGTGCCAGCAGCTCGGTCCCCCACGGATCCTACGAGCAGTACTTC,CASSSVPHGSYEQYF
.,.,TRBJ1-2,TRBV6-6,TGTGCCATCAGTGAGAGTCAGACATATGGCTACACCTTC,CAISESQTYGYTF
.,.,TRBJ2-3,TRBV11-1,TGTGCCAGCAGGGAAGGGGGTGGTTACACAGATACGCAGTATTTT,CASREGGGYTDTQYF
.,.,TRBJ2-5,TRBV12-2,TGTGCAAGTCGCGCGACCGGGACTAGCGTGTCGGGGCAGTACTTC,CASRATGTSVSGQYF
.,.,TRBJ1-1,TRBV4-3,TGCGCCAGCAGCCAGACGGGACACAGTGAAGCTTTCTTT,CASSQTGHSEAFF
.,TRBD2,TRBJ2-2,TRBV7-3,TGTGCCAGCAGCCCGTCCCCTAGCGGCGGGGAGCTGTTTTTT,CASSPSPSGGELFF
.,TRBD1,TRBJ1-4,TRBV19,TGTGCCAGTAGTGTATCAGGGGGCTGGGGTGAAAAACTGTTTTTT,CASSVSGGWGEKLFF
.,.,TRBJ1-3,TRBV6-6,TGTGCCAGCAGTTACTGGGCAGGCAGCTCTGGAAACACCATATATTTT,CASSYWAGSSGNTIYF
.,.,TRBJ1-1,TRBV9,TGTGCCAGCAGCCAACAGGTTTGGGGGAACACTGAAGCTTTCTTT,CASSQQVWGNTEAFF
.,TRBD2,TRBJ2-7,TRBV19,TGTGCCAGTAGTAATAGCGGGAGATCTAACGAGCAGTACTTC,CASSNSGRSNEQYF
.,.,TRBJ2-7,TRBV6-6,TGTGCCAGCAGACCCCCCGGGGGAGATGGGTACGAGCAGTACTTC,CASRPPGGDGYEQYF
.,.,TRBJ2-7,TRBV23-1,TGCGCCAGCAGTCAATCGCTCCCAGGGACGTACGAGCAGTACTTC,CASSQSLPGTYEQYF
few,TRBD1,TRBJ2-3,TRBV29-1,TGCAGCGTTGAAGGGACAGGGAGAGATACGCAGTATTTT,CSVEGTGRDTQYF
once,TRBD1,TRBJ1-5,TRBV6-6,TGTGCCAGCAACAGGGACAGGAATCAGCCCCAGCATTTT,CASNRDRNQPQHF
.,.,TRBJ1-1,TRBV6-5,TGTGCCAGCAGTTCCTGGACACAGAACACTGAAGCTTTCTTT,CASSSWTQNTEAFF
.,TRBD1,TRBJ1-5,TRBV28,TGTGCCAGCAGTTCCTTGGACAGGGGATATAGCAATCAGCCCCAGCATTTT,CASSSLDRGYSNQPQHF
.,.,TRBJ2-7,TRBV4-3,TGCGCCAGCAGCCAAGATAAGGGAACCTACGAGCAGTACTTC,CASSQDKGTYEQYF
.,.,TRBJ2-1,TRBV5-7,TGTGCCAGCAGCTTCCTGGCCCTCAATGAGCAGTTCTTC,CASSFLALNEQFF
once,.,TRBJ1-5,TRBV4-3,TGCGCCAGCAGCCTCGGGATCCCCAATCAGCCCCAGCATTTT,CASSLGIPNQPQHF
.,.,TRBJ2-7,TRBV10-3,TGTGCCATCAGTGAATCGGGCGGTGAGTACGAGCAGTACTTC,CAISESGGEYEQYF
.,.,TRBJ1-2,TRBV15,TGTGCCACCAGCAGGGCAGGGGACTTCTATGGCTACACCTTC,CATSRAGDFYGYTF
.,TRBD1,TRBJ1-4,TRBV6-6,TGTGCCAGCAGCCCCGACAGGGGGCGCGAAAAACTGTTTTTT,CASSPDRGREKLFF
many,.,TRBJ2-2,TRBV2,TGTGCCAGCAGCCGCCGACTAAGACTATTGGGGTTAAGCACCGGGGAGCTGTTTTTT,CASSRRLRLLGLSTGELFF
.,TRBD2,TRBJ2-1,TRBV6-5,TGTGCCAGCAGTCACGGGGGGAGAGCCTACAATGAGCAGTTCTTC,CASSHGGRAYNEQFF
.,.,TRBJ2-7,TRBV7-9,TGTGCCAGCAGCTTAGCGCACGAGCAGTACTTC,CASSLAHEQYF
.,.,TRBJ2-3,TRBV2,TGTGCCAGCAGTGAAGCGCGACTTATCACAGATACGCAGTATTTT,CASSEARLITDTQYF
.,.,TRBJ1-1,TRBV6-1,TGTGCCAGCAGTGATCCAGACAGACTCTTCGGCATGAACACTGAAGCTTTCTTT,CASSDPDRLFGMNTEAFF
.,.,TRBJ1-5,TRBV10-3,TGTGCCATCAGTACCTACGGGGGGAGCAATCAGCCCCAGCATTTT,CAISTYGGSNQPQHF
.,.,TRBJ1-5,TRBV7-8,TGTGCCAGCAGCTTAGATACCGGGACAAACAATCAGCCCCAGCATTTT,CASSLDTGTNNQPQHF
.,TRBD1,TRBJ2-5,TRBV7-2,TGTGCCAGCAGCATAGGACAGGGAGAGACCCAGTACTTC,CASSIGQGETQYF
many,.,TRBJ2-2,TRBV7-3,TGTGCCAGCAGCCCCCGGGGGTACACCGGGGAGCTGTTTTTT,CASSPRGYTGELFF
.,TRBD2,TRBJ2-2,TRBV28,TGTGCCAGCAGTCCCCCGGGACTAGCGCCCACCGGGGAGCTGTTTTTT,CASSPPGLAPTGELFF
.,TRBD2,TRBJ2-1,TRBV10-3,TGTGCCATCAGTGAGTCTTTTGGGATTAGCGGGGGTTCAAGTGAGCAGTTCTTC,CAISESFGISGGSSEQFF
.,.,TRBJ2-1,TRBV10-3,TGTGCCATCAGTGAGCGGGACGGGGGTCTCGATGAGCAGTTCTTC,CAISERDGGLDEQFF
.,.,TRBJ2-7,TRBV18,TGTGCCAGCTCCCCAGCATCCTACGAGCAGTACTTC,CASSPASYEQYF
.,.,TRBJ2-5,TRBV18,TGTGCCAGCTCACCAAAAGAGACCCAGTACTTC,CASSPKETQYF
.,TRBD1,TRBJ2-3,TRBV5-4,TGTGCCAGCAGCTGGGGACAGGGTAGCACAGATACGCAGTATTTT,CASSWGQGSTDTQYF
.,.,TRBJ1-3,TRBV7-9,TGTGCCAGCGGGGGGACGTCGGGAAACACCATATATTTT,CASGGTSGNTIYF
once,TRBD2,TRBJ2-6,TRBV27,TGTGCCAGCAGTTTACGACCGATGACTTGGTCCTTAGCGGGGGGCTCTGGGGCCAACGTCCTGACTTTC,CASSLRPMTWSLAGGSGANVLTF
.,.,TRBJ2-3,TRBV7-9,TGTGCCAGCAGCGAACAGGGCACAGATACGCAGTATTTT,CASSEQGTDTQYF
.,.,TRBJ1-2,TRBV5-5,TGTGCCAGCAGCTCGATCGGGGACTATGGCTACACCTTC,CASSSIGDYGYTF
.,.,TRBJ1-2,TRBV7-9,TGTGCCAGCAGCTTATCGGCAGGGGTCTATGGCTACACCTTC,CASSLSAGVYGYTF
.,.,TRBJ2-7,TRBV5-1,TGCGCCAGCAGCTATAACCGGGGGAGTACTGTCGAGCAGTACTTC,CASSYNRGSTVEQYF
.,.,TRBJ1-2,TRBV28,TGTGCCAGCAGCCGCGACAGTAGGCCCTATGGCTACACCTTC,CASSRDSRPYGYTF
once,.,TRBJ1-2,TRBV6-5,TGTGCCAGCAGTTACTCAACCCCGGGGGCGGGCTATGGCTACACCTTC,CASSYSTPGAGYGYTF
few,.,TRBJ1-1,TRBV6-6,TGTGCCAGCAGTTACTCTGAGGACCAGAAGAGTGGAGCTTTCTTT,CASSYSEDQKSGAFF
.,.,TRBJ1-1,TRBV7-9,TGTGCCAGCAGCTTAAAGGGGAGGGACACTGAAGCTTTCTTT,CASSLKGRDTEAFF
.,.,TRBJ1-4,TRBV28,TGTGCCAGCAGTGCCTCTGGTAGAGTACATAATGAAAAACTGTTTTTT,CASSASGRVHNEKLFF
.,.,TRBJ2-7,TRBV20-1,TGCAGTGTGGGCGAGCAGTACTTC,CSVGEQYF
.,.,TRBJ1-1,TRBV7-3,TGTGCCAGCGGGGAGGGGATGAACACTGAAGCTTTCTTT,CASGEGMNTEAFF
.,.,TRBJ2-7,TRBV7-6,TGTGCCAGCAGCCCCGGCCGTCCTCCCTACGAGCAGTACTTC,CASSPGRPPYEQYF
.,.,TRBJ2-5,TRBV19,TGTGCCAGTAGTATGAGGGAGACCCAGTACTTC,CASSMRETQYF
few,.,TRBJ2-7,TRBV6-5,TGTGCCAGCAGTCGGGACACGACCTACGAGCAGTACTTC,CASSRDTTYEQYF